This T cell receptor beta chain was retrieved from a study of PD-L1 blockade in urothelial cancer. Study-wide context: Chemotherapy regimens numbering 0 to 3 had been given to patients. Blood analyses occurred 3 weeks (second dose) and 6 weeks post treatment start. Among blood samples, the median T cell count was around 140,000.

A word on this clone: Its antigen remains unidentified.

Clones were read by immunoSEQ multiplex PCR, and TCRdb kept only the in-frame ones, dropping some. Among 35,000 to 45,000 clones listed, over 70% were seen once. From germline, CDR1 is LNHDA and CDR2 SQIVND (reference sequence). J lost 5 bases, V lost 3 bases, and 8 bases had no gene match. The CDR3 spans 15 residues. Study results and limitations: In blood sampled pretreatment, TCR clonality below the median predicted better survival.

The chain joins TRBV19 to TRBJ2-7; 9 nucleotides line up with TRBD1. The sample here was PBMCs, taken around atezolizumab (anti-PD-L1) treatment. The clonotype originates from a man aged 70-80 years with urothelial cancer. The CDR3 loop reads CASSISGTGFHEQYF. CDR3 in DNA: TGTGCCAGTAGTATCTCCGGGACAGGGTTTCACGAGCAGTACTTC.